This T cell receptor beta chain was observed in a study of control samples from healthy donors and cancer patients (dated by TCRdb to about 2020). The library was generated by the immunoSEQ multiplex PCR assay. TCRdb obtained this table from immuneACCESS and retained in-frame rearrangements with V and J assigned. These tables miss some clones; where compared with another copy, unresolved V genes account for less than half of the shortfall, and the remainder is unexplained. The sample has about 140,000 clones on record, roughly 90% of them singletons. Together, the top ten hold about 11% of the sample. The CDR3 spans 13 residues, from the cysteine through the phenylalanine. Kept here is only the CDR3 DNA, which spans 39 bases and is read in frame from base 1. CDR1 and CDR2, looked up from the germline V gene (reference sequence), are GTSNPN and SVGIG. The germline ends are 11 bases apart after V is trimmed by 3 bases and J by 2 bases.

In regard to this clone: Which antigen it targets is not known. Base qualities are not provided; no much larger clone lies one nucleotide away.

The clonotype originates from a man aged 25-40 years in good health. The sequence joins TRBV30 to TRBJ2-7; 5 matching bases give a weak D call of TRBD1. Sequenced material: blood. The DNA sequence reads TGTGCCTGGAGCCAAGGGGCGACCTACGAGCAGTACTTC. Translated, this gives CAWSQGATYEQYF.